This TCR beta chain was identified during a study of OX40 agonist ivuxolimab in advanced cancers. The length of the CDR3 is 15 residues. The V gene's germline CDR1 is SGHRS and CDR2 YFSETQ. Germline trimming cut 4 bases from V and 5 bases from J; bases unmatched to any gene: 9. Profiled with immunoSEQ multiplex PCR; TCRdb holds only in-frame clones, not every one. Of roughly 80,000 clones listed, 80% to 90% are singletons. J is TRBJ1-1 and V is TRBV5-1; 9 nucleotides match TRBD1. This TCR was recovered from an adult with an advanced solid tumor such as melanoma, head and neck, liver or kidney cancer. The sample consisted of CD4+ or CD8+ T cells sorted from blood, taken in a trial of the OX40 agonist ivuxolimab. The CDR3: CASSLPTGGRTEAFF. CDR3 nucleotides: TGCGCCAGCAGCCTTCCGACAGGGGGAAGGACTGAAGCTTTCTTT.